The 9 T cell receptor beta chains below come from one sample, sequenced in a study of blood T cell repertoires in COVID-19 (dated by TCRdb to about 2020). Libraries were built with the immunoSEQ multiplex PCR assay. The table comes from immuneACCESS by way of TCRdb, which keeps in-frame sequences with V and J called. Part of the clones is missing from these tables; in studies checked, under half for an unresolved V gene and the rest for unknown reasons. The sample profile shows fewer than 250,000 clones; 76% of them were found once. The leading ten clones occupy around 17% of the sample. What was sequenced was PBMCs or T cells enriched from blood (not recorded which). The origin of the receptors is a woman in her forties or fifties with acute COVID-19.

This clone is a singleton in its sample. The CDR3 DNA reads as TGCGCCAGCAGCCACATACGGACAGGGGGTAGAACCCGAGTTTATGGCTACACCTTC. Translating gives CASSHIRTGGRTRVYGYTF. The genes are TRBV5-1 and TRBJ1-2; 10 bases align to TRBD1. V lost 4 bases, J lost 5 bases, and 20 bases stayed unmatched. From germline, CDR1 is SGHRS and CDR2 YFSETQ. The CDR3 is 19 residues long.

The rearrangement links TRBV4-1 to TRBJ2-1; 8 nucleotides line up with TRBD1. Germline assignment: CDR1 MGHRA and CDR2 YSYEKL. V lost 3 bases and J lost 4; bases outside the gene matches: 8. CDR3 length: 16 residues. The CDR3 region is CASSQLGQGKYNEQFF. DNA for the CDR3: TGCGCCAGCAGCCAGCTCGGACAGGGAAAATACAATGAGCAGTTCTTC.

The chain couples TRBV10-3 to TRBJ2-1; 16 bases match TRBD2. Germline V lookup: CDR1 ENHRY, CDR2 SYGVKD. Losses at the gene ends were 8 bases for V and 8 bases for J; bases not matched to a gene: 6. The CDR3 consists of 15 residues. This CDR3 reads CAIGSGLAGGDEQFF. The CDR3 nucleotides are TGTGCCATCGGATCGGGACTAGCGGGGGGGGATGAGCAGTTCTTC.

The V gene is TRBV19, the J gene TRBJ2-2, with D tentatively TRBD1 (5 bases). CDR1 is LNHDA and CDR2 is SQIVND in the germline V gene (reference sequence). The CDR3 consists of 15 residues. V lost 4 bases to trimming and J lost 1 base, with 10 bases between them. As DNA, the CDR3 is TGTGCCAGTAGTAAGGGGCAGGTGAACACCGGGGAGCTGTTTTTT. This gives the protein CASSKGQVNTGELFF.

This sequence joins TRBV7-6 and TRBJ2-5, with 7 bases identical to TRBD2. The V gene's germline CDR1 is SGHVS and CDR2 FNYEAQ. CDR3 length equals 16 residues. V dropped 5 bases and J dropped 1; count of bases not matched to a gene: 10. The CDR3 here is CASSLYGGGFQETQYF. Written as DNA, the CDR3 is TGTGCCAGCAGCCTCTATGGGGGGGGATTCCAAGAGACCCAGTACTTC.

The chain combines TRBV7-3 with TRBJ1-2, with 9 bases lining up with TRBD1. The V gene's germline CDR1 is SGHTA and CDR2 FQGTGA. The V and J ends lost 3 bases and 6 bases, in that order; junction bases with no gene match: 5. The CDR3 extends over 14 amino acids. This chain's CDR3 is CASSFGQGRDGYTF. CDR3 nucleotides: TGTGCCAGCAGCTTCGGACAGGGGAGGGATGGCTACACCTTC.

The genes are TRBV5-1 and TRBJ2-3; 14 positions match TRBD2. The ends lost 5 bases at V and 6 bases at J; junction bases unmatched: 5. Germline CDR1 and CDR2: SGHRS and YFSETQ. The CDR3 consists of 15 residues. DNA for the CDR3: TGCGCCAGCAGGAAGACTAGCGGGGGGGCTGATACGCAGTATTTT. Translation: CASRKTSGGADTQYF.

V and J are TRBV12-3 or TRBV12-4 and TRBJ2-7; weak D call: TRBD2 (5 bases). This CDR3 has 13 residues. The germline V and J ends were trimmed by 5 bases and 3 bases, with 11 bases remaining between them. This CDR3 is CASSLEGYYEQYV. The DNA for the CDR3 is TGTGCCAGCAGTCTTGAGGGATACTACGAGCAGTACGTC.

The rearrangement links TRBV29-1 to TRBJ1-4; possibly TRBD1 for D (6 bases). Germline loops: CDR1 SQVTM, CDR2 ANQGSEA. The CDR3 totals 16 residues. V was clipped by 4 bases and J by 0 bases, with 15 bases between them. CDR3 sequence reads: CSVGGGRDSTNEKLFF. The CDR3 nucleotides are TGCAGCGTTGGGGGGGGCAGGGACTCAACTAATGAAAAACTGTTTTTT. Combining the CDR3 with reference TRBV29-1 and TRBJ1-4 gives the whole variable domain SAVISQKPSRDICQRGTSLTIQCQVDSQVTMMFWYRQQPGQSLTLIATANQGSEATYESGFVIDKFPISRPNLTFSTLTVSNMSPEDSSIYLCSVGGGRDSTNEKLFFGSGTQLSVL.